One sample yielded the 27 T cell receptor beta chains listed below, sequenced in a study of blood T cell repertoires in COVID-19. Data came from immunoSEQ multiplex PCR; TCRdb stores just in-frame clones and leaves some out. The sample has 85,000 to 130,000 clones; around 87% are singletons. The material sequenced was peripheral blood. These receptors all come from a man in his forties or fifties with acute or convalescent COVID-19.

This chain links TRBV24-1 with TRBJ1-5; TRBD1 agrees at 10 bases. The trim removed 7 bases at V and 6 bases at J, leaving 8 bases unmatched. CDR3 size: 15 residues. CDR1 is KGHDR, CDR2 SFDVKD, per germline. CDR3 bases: TGTGCCACCAGCCCCGGGACAGGGGTAGGTCAGCCCCAGCATTTT. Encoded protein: CATSPGTGVGQPQHF.

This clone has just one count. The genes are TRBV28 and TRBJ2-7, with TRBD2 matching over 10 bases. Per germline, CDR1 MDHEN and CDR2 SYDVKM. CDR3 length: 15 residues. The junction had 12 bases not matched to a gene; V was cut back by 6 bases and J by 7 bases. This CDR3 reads CASSSPSGSFWEQYF. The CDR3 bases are TGTGCCAGCAGCTCCCCTAGCGGGAGTTTCTGGGAGCAGTACTTC.

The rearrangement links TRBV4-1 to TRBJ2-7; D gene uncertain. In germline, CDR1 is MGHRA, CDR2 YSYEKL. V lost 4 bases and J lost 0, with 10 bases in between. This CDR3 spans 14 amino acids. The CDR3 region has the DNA TGCGCCAGCAGCCGAATTCGGAGCTCCTACGAGCAGTACTTC. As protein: CASSRIRSSYEQYF.

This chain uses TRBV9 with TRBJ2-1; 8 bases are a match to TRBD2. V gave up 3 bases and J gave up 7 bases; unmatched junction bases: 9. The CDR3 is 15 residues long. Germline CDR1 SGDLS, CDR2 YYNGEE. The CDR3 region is CASSGASGSGNEQFF. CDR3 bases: TGTGCCAGCAGCGGAGCAAGCGGGAGTGGAAATGAGCAGTTCTTC.

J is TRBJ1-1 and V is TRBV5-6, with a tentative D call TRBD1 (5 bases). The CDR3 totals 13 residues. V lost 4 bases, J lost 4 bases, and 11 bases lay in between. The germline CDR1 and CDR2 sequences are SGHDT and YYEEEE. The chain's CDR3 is CASSRQRGTEAFF. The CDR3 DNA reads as TGTGCCAGCAGCCGTCAAAGGGGCACTGAAGCTTTCTTT.

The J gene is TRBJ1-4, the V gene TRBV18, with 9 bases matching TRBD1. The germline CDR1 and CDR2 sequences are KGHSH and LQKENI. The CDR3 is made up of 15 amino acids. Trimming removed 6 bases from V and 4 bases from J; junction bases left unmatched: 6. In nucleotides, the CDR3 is TGTGCCAGCTCCGAGGGACAGGGCCTTAATGAAAAACTGTTTTTT. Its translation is CASSEGQGLNEKLFF.

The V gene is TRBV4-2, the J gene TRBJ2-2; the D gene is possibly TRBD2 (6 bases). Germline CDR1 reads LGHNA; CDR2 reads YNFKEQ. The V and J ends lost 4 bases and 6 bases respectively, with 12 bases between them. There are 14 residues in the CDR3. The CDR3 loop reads CASSLFRDSGELFF. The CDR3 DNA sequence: TGTGCCAGCAGCCTGTTCCGGGACTCCGGGGAGCTGTTTTTT.

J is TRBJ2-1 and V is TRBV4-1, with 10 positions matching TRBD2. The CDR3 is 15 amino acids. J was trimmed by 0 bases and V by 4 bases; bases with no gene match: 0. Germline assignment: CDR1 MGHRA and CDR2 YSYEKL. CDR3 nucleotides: TGCGCCAGCAGCCCTAGCGGGAGCTCCTACAATGAGCAGTTCTTC. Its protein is CASSPSGSSYNEQFF.

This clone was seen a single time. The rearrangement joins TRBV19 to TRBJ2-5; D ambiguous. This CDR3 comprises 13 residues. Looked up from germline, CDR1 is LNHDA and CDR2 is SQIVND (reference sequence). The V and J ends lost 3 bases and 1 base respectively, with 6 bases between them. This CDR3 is CASSIDTQETQYF. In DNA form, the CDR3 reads TGTGCCAGTAGTATCGACACCCAAGAGACCCAGTACTTC.

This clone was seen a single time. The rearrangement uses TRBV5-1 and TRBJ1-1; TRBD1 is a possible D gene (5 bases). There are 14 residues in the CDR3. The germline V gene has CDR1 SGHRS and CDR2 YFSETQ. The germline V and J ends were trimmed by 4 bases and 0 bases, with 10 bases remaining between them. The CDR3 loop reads CASSAKQVNTEAFF. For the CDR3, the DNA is TGCGCCAGCAGCGCCAAACAGGTGAACACTGAAGCTTTCTTT.

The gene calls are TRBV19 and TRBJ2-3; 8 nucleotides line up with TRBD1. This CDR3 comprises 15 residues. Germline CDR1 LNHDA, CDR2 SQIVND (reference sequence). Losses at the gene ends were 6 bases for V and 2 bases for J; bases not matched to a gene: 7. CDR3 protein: CASRSGQGYTDTQYF. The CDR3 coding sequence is TGTGCCAGTAGGTCTGGACAGGGATACACAGATACGCAGTATTTT.

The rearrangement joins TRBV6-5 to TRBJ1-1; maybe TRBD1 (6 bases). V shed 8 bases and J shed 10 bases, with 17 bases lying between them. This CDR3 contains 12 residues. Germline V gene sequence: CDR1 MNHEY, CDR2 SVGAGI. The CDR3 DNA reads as TGTGCCAGCGGGACACTTCCCCTGGGAGCTTTCTTT. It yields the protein CASGTLPLGAFF.

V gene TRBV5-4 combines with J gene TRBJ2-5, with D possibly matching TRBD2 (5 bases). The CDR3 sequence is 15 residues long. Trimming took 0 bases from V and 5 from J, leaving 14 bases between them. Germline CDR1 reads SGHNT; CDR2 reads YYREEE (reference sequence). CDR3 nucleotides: TGTGCCAGCAGCTTGGGCGGGCCCGGTAGTGAGACCCAGTACTTC. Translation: CASSLGGPGSETQYF.

CDR3 DNA sequence: TGTGCCAGCAGTGAGGGGGCTAGCGGGAGGCCTGTTTTTGAGCAGTACTTC. This codes for CASSEGASGRPVFEQYF. The V and J genes are TRBV6-1 and TRBJ2-7, with 11 bases identical to TRBD2. The germline V gene encodes CDR1 MNHNS and CDR2 SASEGT. After removal of 3 bases from V and 7 bases from J, the junction contained 14 bases not matched to a gene. The CDR3 runs 17 residues.

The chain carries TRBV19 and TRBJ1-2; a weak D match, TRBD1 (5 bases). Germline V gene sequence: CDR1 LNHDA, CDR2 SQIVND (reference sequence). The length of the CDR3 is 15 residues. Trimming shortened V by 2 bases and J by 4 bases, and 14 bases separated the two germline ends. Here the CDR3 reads CASSILGRDFYGYTF. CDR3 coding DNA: TGTGCCAGTAGTATATTGGGAAGGGACTTCTATGGCTACACCTTC.

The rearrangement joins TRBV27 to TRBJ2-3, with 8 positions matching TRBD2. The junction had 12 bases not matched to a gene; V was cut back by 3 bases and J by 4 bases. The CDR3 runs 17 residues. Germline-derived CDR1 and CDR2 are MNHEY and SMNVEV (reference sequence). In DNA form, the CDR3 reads TGTGCCAGCAGTTTTGTCCCCAGCGGGAGTTTGGCAGATACGCAGTATTTT. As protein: CASSFVPSGSLADTQYF.

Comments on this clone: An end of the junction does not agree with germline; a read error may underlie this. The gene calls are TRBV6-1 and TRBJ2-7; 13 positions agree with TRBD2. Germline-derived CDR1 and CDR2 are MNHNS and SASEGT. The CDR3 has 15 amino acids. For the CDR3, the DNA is TGTGCCAGCACTGAAAGGACTAGCGGGAGCTACGAGCAGTACTTC. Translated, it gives CASTERTSGSYEQYF.

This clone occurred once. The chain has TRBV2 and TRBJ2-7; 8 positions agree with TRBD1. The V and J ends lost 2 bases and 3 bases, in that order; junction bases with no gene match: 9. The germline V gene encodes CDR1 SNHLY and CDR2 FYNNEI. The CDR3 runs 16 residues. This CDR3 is CASSEYRGTGVYEQYF. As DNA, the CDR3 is TGTGCCAGCAGTGAATATCGGGGGACAGGTGTCTACGAGCAGTACTTC.

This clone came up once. The DNA of the CDR3 is TGTGCCACCAGCAGAGATCCTTCAGGGGCCACCTATGGCTACACCTTC. Its protein product is CATSRDPSGATYGYTF. The chain combines TRBV15 with TRBJ1-2; possible D gene TRBD1, 6 bases. Germline assignment: CDR1 LNHNV and CDR2 YYDKDF (reference sequence). The CDR3 is made up of 16 amino acids. Between the trimmed V and J ends, which lost 0 bases and 4 bases, there was a span of 15 bases.

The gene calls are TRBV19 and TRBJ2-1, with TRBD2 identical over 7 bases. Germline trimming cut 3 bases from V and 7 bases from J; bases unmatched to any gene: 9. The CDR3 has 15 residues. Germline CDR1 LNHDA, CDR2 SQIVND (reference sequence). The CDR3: CASSMWGRALNEQFF. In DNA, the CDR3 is TGTGCCAGTAGTATGTGGGGGAGGGCCTTGAATGAGCAGTTCTTC.

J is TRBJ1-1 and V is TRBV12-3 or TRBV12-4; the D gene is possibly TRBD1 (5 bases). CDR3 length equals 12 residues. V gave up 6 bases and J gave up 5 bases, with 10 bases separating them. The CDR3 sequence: CASSARGTEAFF. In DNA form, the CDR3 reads TGTGCCAGCAGCGCGCGGGGGACTGAAGCTTTCTTT.

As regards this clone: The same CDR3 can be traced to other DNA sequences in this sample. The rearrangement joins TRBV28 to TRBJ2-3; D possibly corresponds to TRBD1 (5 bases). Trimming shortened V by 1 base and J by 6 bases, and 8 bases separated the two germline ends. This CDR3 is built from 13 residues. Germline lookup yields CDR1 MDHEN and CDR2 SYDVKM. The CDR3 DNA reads TGTGCCAGCAGTTTATATACAGGTGATACGCAGTATTTT. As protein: CASSLYTGDTQYF.

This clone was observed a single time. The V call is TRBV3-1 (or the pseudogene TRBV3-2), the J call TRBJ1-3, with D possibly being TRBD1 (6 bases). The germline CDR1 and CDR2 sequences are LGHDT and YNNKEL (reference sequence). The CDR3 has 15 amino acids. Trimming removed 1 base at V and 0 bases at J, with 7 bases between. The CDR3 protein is CASSQGTASGNTIYF. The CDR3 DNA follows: TGTGCCAGCAGCCAAGGGACAGCCTCTGGAAACACCATATATTTT.

Here the CDR3 DNA reads TGTGCCAGCAGCGCGACCGGAGGCGGGGCCTACAATGAGCAGTTCTTC. Amino acid sequence: CASSATGGGAYNEQFF. This chain connects TRBV9 to TRBJ2-1; maybe TRBD2 (6 bases). Germline V gene lookup returns CDR1 SGDLS and CDR2 YYNGEE. Trimming took off 3 bases at V and 2 bases at J, with 15 bases between the two ends. There are 16 residues in the CDR3.

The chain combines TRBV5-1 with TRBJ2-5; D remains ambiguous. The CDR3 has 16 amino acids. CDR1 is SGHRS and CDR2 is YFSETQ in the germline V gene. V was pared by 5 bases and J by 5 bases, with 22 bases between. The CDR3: CASRANEALGQETQYF. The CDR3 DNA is TGCGCCAGCAGAGCGAACGAGGCTTTGGGTCAGGAGACCCAGTACTTC. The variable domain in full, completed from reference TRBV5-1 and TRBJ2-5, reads KAGVTQTPRYLIKTRGQQVTLSCSPISGHRSVSWYQQTPGQGLQFLFEYFSETQRNKGNFPGRFSGRQFSNSRSEMNVSTLELGDSALYLCASRANEALGQETQYFGPGTRLLVL.

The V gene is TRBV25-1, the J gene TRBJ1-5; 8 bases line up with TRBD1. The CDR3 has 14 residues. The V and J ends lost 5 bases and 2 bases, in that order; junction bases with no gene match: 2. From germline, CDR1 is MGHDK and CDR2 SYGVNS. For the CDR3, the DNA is TGTGCCAGCAGTCCGACAGGGGGCAATCAGCCCCAGCATTTT. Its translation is CASSPTGGNQPQHF. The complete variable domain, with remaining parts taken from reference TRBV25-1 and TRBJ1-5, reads EADIYQTPRYLVIGTGKKITLECSQTMGHDKMYWYQQDPGMELHLIHYSYGVNSTEKGDLSSESTVSRIRTEHFPLTLESARPSHTSQYLCASSPTGGNQPQHFGDGTRLSIL.

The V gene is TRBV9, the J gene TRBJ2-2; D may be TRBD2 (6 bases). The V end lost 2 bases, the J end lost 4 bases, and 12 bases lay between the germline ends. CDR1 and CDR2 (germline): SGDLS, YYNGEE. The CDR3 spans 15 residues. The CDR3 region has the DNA TGTGCCAGCAGCGTTTCCTCCGGGGGCACCGGGGAGCTGTTTTTT. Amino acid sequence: CASSVSSGGTGELFF.